The entry below describes one TCR beta chain. The antigen is unknown. Trimming shortened V by 1 base and J by 7 bases, and 12 bases separated the two germline ends. This CDR3 comprises 14 residues. The germline V gene has CDR1 SGHDT and CDR2 YYEEEE. Primers for the PCR totalled 60 Vbeta and 13 Jbeta. Only in-frame clones appear in the TCRdb table, and some are missing; sequencing was by immunoSEQ multiplex PCR. The top ten hold approximately 6.5% of the sample, which has about 200,000 clones, 75% to 90% seen once. These data originate in a study of cytomegalovirus exposure and HLA in healthy donors. Study as a whole: Drawn from HLA-typed donors, roughly 87 million unique TCRs were held in an early data release.

Study observations and caveats: An analysis was carried out at a later point. It showed that HLA-associated TCR beta chains were more clonally expanded than equally common non-associated chains.

The sequence came from a woman in her fifties or sixties in good health and CMV-seropositive. Sequencing input: PBMCs. The chain links TRBV5-6 to TRBJ2-1, with D hard to call. The CDR3 bases are TGTGCCAGCAGCTTGCCCGGTGGTTGGAATGAGCAGTTCTTC. Protein: CASSLPGGWNEQFF.